What follows are 20 T cell receptor beta chains derived from one specimen sequenced in a study of identical twins. TCRdb reanalysed the 5' RACE reads using MiXCR and keeps one entry per CDR3 protein. The table records 450,000 or so distinct CDR3 sequences, about 14% of them present only once. These records were also assigned to another study, of yellow fever vaccine responses in identical twins.

The sample comprised CD4+ T cells sorted from blood. The receptors here all came from a woman between 18 and 30 years old in good health.

This clonotype was seen a handful of times. This sequence joins TRBV28 and TRBJ2-2, with 9 bases that match TRBD1. V lost 2 bases, J lost 3 bases, and 1 base stayed unmatched. The V gene's germline CDR1 is MDHEN and CDR2 SYDVKM. The CDR3 length is 15 residues. CDR3 bases: TGTGCCAGCAGTTTAGGGACAGGGTACACCGGGGAGCTGTTTTTT. Translation: CASSLGTGYTGELFF.

Only a few counts were recorded for this clonotype. The chain employs TRBV12-3 or TRBV12-4 and TRBJ2-1; D possibly corresponds to TRBD2 (5 bases). The V end was cut by 2 bases, the J end by 7 bases, with 15 bases between. The CDR3 covers 15 residues. CDR3 in amino acids: CASSLPVGVGNEQFF. DNA of the CDR3: TGTGCCAGCAGTTTACCCGTGGGAGTGGGAAATGAGCAGTTCTTC.

The table lists this clonotype with many counts. J is TRBJ2-2 and V is TRBV9, with D hard to call. From germline, CDR1 is SGDLS and CDR2 YYNGEE. V lost 3 bases to trimming and J lost 7 bases, with 7 bases between them. The CDR3 totals 12 residues. The CDR3 bases are TGTGCCAGCAGCGCCCCCGTCGGGGAGCTGTTTTTT. The encoded protein is CASSAPVGELFF.

This clonotype has more than one count but fewer than ten. V gene TRBV5-6 combines with J gene TRBJ1-2, with D maybe TRBD1 (5 bases). The CDR3 covers 18 residues. V lost 4 bases and J 8 bases, leaving 30 bases between the germline ends. Germline assignment: CDR1 SGHDT and CDR2 YYEEEE. The CDR3 protein is CASSTSGTSGLRGEGYTF. The CDR3 nucleotides are TGTGCCAGCAGCACCTCCGGGACTAGCGGCCTAAGGGGAGAGGGCTACACCTTC. Using reference TRBV5-6 and TRBJ1-2 for the parts outside the CDR3, the full variable domain is DAGVTQSPTHLIKTRGQQVTLRCSPKSGHDTVSWYQQALGQGPQFIFQYYEEEERQRGNFPDRFSGHQFPNYSSELNVNALLLGDSALYLCASSTSGTSGLRGEGYTFGSGTRLTVV.

The chain carries TRBV29-1 and TRBJ2-3; possible D gene TRBD2, 5 bases. V gave up 3 bases and J gave up 1 base, with 17 bases separating them. There are 16 residues in the CDR3. The germline CDR1 and CDR2 sequences are SQVTM and ANQGSEA. The CDR3 loop reads CSVEWARGRGTDTQYF. The CDR3 DNA is TGCAGCGTTGAGTGGGCCCGGGGTAGGGGCACAGATACGCAGTATTTT.

This clonotype was recorded many times. The rearrangement joins TRBV12-3 or TRBV12-4 to TRBJ2-5; D is perhaps TRBD1 or TRBD2 (5 bases each). The CDR3 extends over 14 amino acids. The V and J ends lost 6 bases and 4 bases respectively, with 15 bases between them. The chain's CDR3 is CASSPGRSGETQYF. CDR3 coding DNA: TGTGCCAGCAGCCCGGGACGGTCAGGAGAGACCCAGTACTTC.

This clonotype was seen only a few times. The V and J genes are TRBV15 and TRBJ2-7; unclear D gene. Trimming removed 0 bases at V and 0 bases at J, with 12 bases between. Germline assignment: CDR1 LNHNV and CDR2 YYDKDF (reference sequence). The length of the CDR3 is 16 residues. CDR3: CATSRDRALLSYEQYF. In nucleotides, the CDR3 is TGTGCCACCAGCAGAGATAGGGCGCTCCTCTCCTACGAGCAGTACTTC. Full variable domain (outside the CDR3, taken from reference TRBV15 and TRBJ2-7): DAMVIQNPRYQVTQFGKPVTLSCSQTLNHNVMYWYQQKSSQAPKLLFHYYDKDFNNEADTPDNFQSRRPNTSFCFLDIRSPGLGDTAMYLCATSRDRALLSYEQYFGPGTRLTVT.

This clonotype was seen a handful of times. The rearrangement links TRBV12-3 or TRBV12-4 to TRBJ2-4; D remains unclear. The CDR3 is 11 amino acids. The ends were cut back, 1 base at V and 8 bases at J, with 3 bases in the middle. CDR3 region: CASSLGDIQYF. DNA for the CDR3: TGTGCCAGCAGTTTAGGGGACATTCAGTACTTC.

The V gene is TRBV19, the J gene TRBJ2-7; D is possibly TRBD2 (5 bases). The CDR3 loop spans 18 amino acids. The germline CDR1 and CDR2 sequences are LNHDA and SQIVND (reference sequence). V dropped 5 bases and J dropped 0 bases, with 23 bases sitting between them. The CDR3 here is CASSSLGKSGGISYEQYF. The CDR3 nucleotides are TGTGCCAGTAGTTCTTTGGGTAAGAGCGGCGGAATCTCCTACGAGCAGTACTTC.

The chain employs TRBV6-2 or TRBV6-3 and TRBJ2-7; a weak D match, TRBD2 (6 bases). Germline V gives CDR1 MNHEY, CDR2 SVGEGT. The CDR3 extends over 16 amino acids. The V gene lost 0 bases and the J gene lost 2 bases, with 14 bases spanning the gap. CDR3 in amino acids: CASSYSADGRAYEQYF. The CDR3 DNA reads TGTGCCAGCAGTTACTCAGCTGACGGGAGAGCCTACGAGCAGTACTTC.

The chain has TRBV6-5 and TRBJ2-2; possibly TRBD1 or TRBD2 for D (5 bases each). This CDR3 spans 15 amino acids. The germline V and J ends were trimmed by 4 bases and 1 base, with 10 bases remaining between them. Germline CDR1 MNHEY, CDR2 SVGAGI. This CDR3 is CASSSPRGNTGELFF. The CDR3 bases are TGTGCCAGCAGTTCCCCGAGGGGGAACACCGGGGAGCTGTTTTTT.

This chain uses TRBV3-1 with TRBJ2-2, with D unresolved. This CDR3 comprises 14 residues. V lost 5 bases to trimming and J lost 5 bases, with 12 bases between them. Germline CDR1 reads LGHDT; CDR2 reads YNNKEL (reference sequence). Here the CDR3 DNA reads TGTGCCAGCAGCTTAAGCGACGGGACCGGGGAGCTGTTTTTT. Protein sequence: CASSLSDGTGELFF.

The chain combines TRBV11-1 with TRBJ2-5; possibly TRBD1 or TRBD2 for D (6 bases each). Germline V lookup: CDR1 SGHAT, CDR2 FQDESV (reference sequence). The CDR3 spans 18 residues. V dropped 5 bases and J dropped 4 bases, with 26 bases sitting between them. The CDR3 coding sequence is TGTGCCAGCAGCCAAGGGCGGGGCGGACGAGCCAGGGGAGAGACCCAGTACTTC. This encodes CASSQGRGGRARGETQYF.

The chain uses TRBV7-9 and TRBJ1-1; D unclear. The length of the CDR3 is 13 residues. Per germline, CDR1 SEHNR and CDR2 FQNEAQ (reference sequence). Trimming took 1 base from V and 5 from J, leaving 8 bases between them. CDR3 residues: CASSLGKETEAFF. The CDR3 DNA is TGTGCCAGCAGCTTAGGGAAAGAGACTGAAGCTTTCTTT.

The V call is TRBV5-1, the J call TRBJ2-1; 9 bases align to TRBD2. From germline, CDR1 is SGHRS and CDR2 YFSETQ. V shed 6 bases and J 8 bases; nucleotides not matched to a gene: 6. This CDR3 region has 13 residues. The CDR3 bases are TGCGCCAGCATAGCGGGAGATTCCCATGAGCAGTTCTTC. Its translation is CASIAGDSHEQFF. The full variable domain, rest sourced from reference TRBV5-1 and TRBJ2-1, is KAGVTQTPRYLIKTRGQQVTLSCSPISGHRSVSWYQQTPGQGLQFLFEYFSETQRNKGNFPGRFSGRQFSNSRSEMNVSTLELGDSALYLCASIAGDSHEQFFGPGTRLTVL.

The chain uses TRBV9 and TRBJ1-6, with 8 positions matching TRBD1. This CDR3 has 15 amino acids. CDR1 and CDR2 (germline): SGDLS, YYNGEE. V lost 0 bases and J lost 6; bases outside the gene matches: 2. In DNA, the CDR3 is TGTGCCAGCAGCGTAGAAGACAGGGGTAATTCACCCCTCCACTTT. Its translation: CASSVEDRGNSPLHF.

In this sample, this clonotype turned up a few times. V usage is TRBV5-1 and J usage is TRBJ1-1; D is uncertain. Germline-derived CDR1 and CDR2 are SGHRS and YFSETQ. V was cut by 4 bases and J by 6 bases, with 19 bases left in between. CDR3 length: 15 residues. The CDR3, as DNA: TGCGCCAGCAGCCCCCTTTCGGGCTTAAACGCTGAAGCTTTCTTT. This gives the protein CASSPLSGLNAEAFF. Drawing the rest from reference TRBV5-1 and TRBJ1-1, the complete variable domain is KAGVTQTPRYLIKTRGQQVTLSCSPISGHRSVSWYQQTPGQGLQFLFEYFSETQRNKGNFPGRFSGRQFSNSRSEMNVSTLELGDSALYLCASSPLSGLNAEAFFGQGTRLTVV.

This clonotype has a handful of counts. This rearrangement joins TRBV7-2 to TRBJ2-7; TRBD2 matches 7 bases. The CDR3 loop spans 15 amino acids. With 5 bases clipped from V and 2 bases from J, the junction kept 9 bases outside the gene matches. The germline V gene encodes CDR1 SGHTA and CDR2 FQGNSA. For the CDR3, the DNA is TGTGCCAGCAGCCCAGCCCCTAGCGGTACCTACGAGCAGTACTTC. It yields the protein CASSPAPSGTYEQYF.

This clonotype occurred a few times. The genes are TRBV28 and TRBJ2-7, with 8 bases identical to TRBD1. V was pared by 5 bases and J by 3 bases, with 9 bases of the junction left unmatched. The CDR3 has 15 amino acids. Germline lookup yields CDR1 MDHEN and CDR2 SYDVKM. This CDR3 is CASSQMDRVNYEQYF. CDR3 DNA: TGTGCCAGCAGTCAGATGGACAGGGTTAACTACGAGCAGTACTTC.

In this sample, this clonotype turned up a few times. This chain uses TRBV7-9 with TRBJ1-1, with D possibly matching TRBD1 (5 bases). Looked up from germline, CDR1 is SEHNR and CDR2 is FQNEAQ (reference sequence). V was clipped by 3 bases and J by 10 bases, with 18 bases between them. CDR3 length: 14 residues. DNA for the CDR3: TGTGCCAGCAGCTTCCGGGACCCATCGGGGGGAGCTTTCTTT. It yields the protein CASSFRDPSGGAFF.